Listed here is a single TCR beta chain. These data are taken from a study of T cell responses to AZD1222 COVID-19 vaccine. In the study overall: Both about-4-week and about-12-week second-dose recipients were combined.

Measured with immunoSEQ multiplex PCR; TCRdb has only the in-frame clones, and not every one. The sample lists over 150,000 clones, around 91% seen once, with 6.9% in the top ten. Germline CDR1 is MDHEN and CDR2 is SYDVKM. The CDR3 has 15 amino acids. V lost 3 bases and J 5 bases, leaving 16 bases between the germline ends. The sample consisted of peripheral blood, taken on day 0 of AZD1222 vaccination. This clonotype was obtained from an adult in good health. The chain couples TRBV28 to TRBJ1-1, with a tentative D call TRBD1 (6 bases). The CDR3 sequence is CASSFLGRGGTEAFF. CDR3 coding DNA: TGTGCCAGCAGTTTTTTAGGCAGGGGCGGAACTGAAGCTTTCTTT.